Below, 27 T cell receptor beta chains from the same sample are listed, as sequenced in a study of cytomegalovirus exposure and HLA in healthy donors. The study ran its PCR with 60 Vbeta and 13 Jbeta primers. Sequencing was performed with immunoSEQ multiplex PCR; in TCRdb, only in-frame clones are kept and a portion is missing. The table includes 140,000 or so clones, 9.4% detected once. The sample was PBMCs. Receptors originate from a male donor in good health and CMV-seronegative.

This clone came up a few times. V gene TRBV9 combines with J gene TRBJ2-5, with D perhaps TRBD2 (5 bases). Trimming pared 0 bases from V and 4 bases from J, leaving 10 bases between. Germline V gene data show CDR1 as SGDLS and CDR2 as YYNGEE. The CDR3 extends over 14 amino acids. In DNA, the CDR3 is TGTGCCAGCAGCGTAGGGCCGGGGATAGAGACCCAGTACTTC. Encoded protein: CASSVGPGIETQYF.

This clone was counted only a few times. The J gene is TRBJ2-1, the V gene TRBV4-3; 14 bases agree with TRBD2. V was clipped by 2 bases and J by 7 bases; unmatched bases: 13. Germline-derived CDR1 and CDR2 are LGHNA and YSLEER. The CDR3 contains 19 residues. The CDR3 sequence: CASSQFPGLAGDGRNEQFF. The CDR3 coding sequence is TGCGCCAGCAGCCAATTTCCGGGACTAGCGGGAGATGGCCGGAATGAGCAGTTCTTC.

This clone was counted a few times. The rearrangement uses TRBV28 and TRBJ2-1; D is possibly TRBD2 (5 bases). Germline V CDR1 and CDR2: MDHEN, SYDVKM. The CDR3 spans 14 residues. V was trimmed by 5 bases and J by 6 bases, leaving 14 bases between them. The CDR3: CASSPRSVINEQFF. The CDR3 nucleotides read TGTGCCAGCAGTCCTCGTAGCGTTATCAATGAGCAGTTCTTC.

The chain links TRBV18 to TRBJ1-1; D gene unclear. This CDR3 comprises 13 residues. The V and J ends lost 6 bases and 6 bases respectively, with 14 bases between them. Germline V gives CDR1 KGHSH, CDR2 LQKENI. The CDR3 bases are TGTGCCAGCTCCACCGTACGGAGCTCTGAAGCTTTCTTT. Protein sequence: CASSTVRSSEAFF.

V and J are TRBV18 and TRBJ2-7; no clear D. There are 12 residues in the CDR3. V lost 3 bases and J lost 7, with 10 bases in between. Germline-derived CDR1 and CDR2 are KGHSH and LQKENI. The CDR3 protein is CASSPPSKEQYF. The CDR3 nucleotides read TGTGCCAGCTCACCCCCTTCTAAAGAGCAGTACTTC.

The rearrangement joins TRBV4-3 to TRBJ2-3, with D perhaps TRBD1 (6 bases). Trimming removed 4 bases from V and 10 bases from J, with 12 bases in between. The length of the CDR3 is 12 residues. CDR1 and CDR2 from the germline V gene are LGHNA and YSLEER. The CDR3 loop is CASSLTRTAQYF. DNA for the CDR3: TGCGCCAGCAGCCTCACTAGGACAGCGCAGTATTTT.

The genes are TRBV6-5 and TRBJ1-2; possible D gene TRBD1, 6 bases. Germline V gives CDR1 MNHEY, CDR2 SVGAGI. V was pared by 6 bases and J by 0 bases, with 14 bases between. The CDR3 extends over 15 amino acids. CDR3 DNA sequence: TGTGCCAGCAGCCCCGGACAGTTAGCTAACTATGGCTACACCTTC. It encodes CASSPGQLANYGYTF.

This clone was counted between two and nine times. The rearrangement joins TRBV6-1 to TRBJ2-7, with D perhaps TRBD1 (5 bases). Germline loops: CDR1 MNHNS, CDR2 SASEGT. The germline V and J ends were trimmed by 0 bases and 4 bases, with 7 bases remaining between them. The CDR3 has 13 residues. The CDR3 loop is CASSEAGVYEQYF. CDR3 nucleotide sequence: TGTGCCAGCAGTGAAGCAGGGGTATACGAGCAGTACTTC.

V is TRBV28 and J is TRBJ2-3, with 10 bases lining up with TRBD1. V shed 5 bases and J 3 bases; nucleotides not matched to a gene: 8. CDR3 length: 16 residues. Germline V gene sequence: CDR1 MDHEN, CDR2 SYDVKM. The CDR3 loop reads CASSPTGTGETDTQYF. CDR3 sequence (DNA): TGTGCCAGCAGTCCCACCGGGACAGGGGAAACAGATACGCAGTATTTT.

This chain connects TRBV29-1 to TRBJ2-6; D gene unclear. CDR1 is SQVTM, CDR2 ANQGSEA, per germline. CDR3 length: 14 residues. Trimming stripped 4 bases from V and 1 base from J, with 8 bases between. The CDR3 coding sequence is TGCAGCGTTGGTTTTACATCTGGGGCCAACGTCCTGACTTTC. It is translated as CSVGFTSGANVLTF.

This sequence joins TRBV5-1 and TRBJ2-7; the D gene is possibly TRBD1 (5 bases). Germline CDR1 is SGHRS and CDR2 is YFSETQ. The CDR3 runs 15 residues. The germline V and J ends were trimmed by 0 bases and 0 bases, with 10 bases remaining between them. CDR3 loop: CASSLGAGISYEQYF. The CDR3 coding sequence is TGCGCCAGCAGCTTGGGGGCAGGGATCTCCTACGAGCAGTACTTC. Together with reference TRBV5-1 and TRBJ2-7, the CDR3 gives the full variable domain: KAGVTQTPRYLIKTRGQQVTLSCSPISGHRSVSWYQQTPGQGLQFLFEYFSETQRNKGNFPGRFSGRQFSNSRSEMNVSTLELGDSALYLCASSLGAGISYEQYFGPGTRLTVT.

This clone appeared a few times. This chain joins TRBV5-1 and TRBJ1-1; 7 bases fit TRBD1. The CDR3 is 15 residues long. From germline, CDR1 is SGHRS and CDR2 YFSETQ. V was pared by 0 bases and J by 1 base, with 3 bases of the junction left unmatched. The CDR3, as DNA: TGCGCCAGCAGCTTGGCGGGGACAGCGAACACTGAAGCTTTCTTT. Its protein product is CASSLAGTANTEAFF.

J is TRBJ2-6 and V is TRBV10-3, with TRBD1 matching over 11 bases. Germline CDR1 reads ENHRY; CDR2 reads SYGVKD. Unmatched junction bases numbered 6, after V lost 8 bases and J lost 0 bases. This CDR3 contains 17 residues. CDR3 in DNA: TGTGCCATCCACGCGGGGACAGGGGGCTCTGGGGCCAACGTCCTGACTTTC. Its translation is CAIHAGTGGSGANVLTF.

This clone turned up a few times. This chain joins TRBV28 and TRBJ2-7, with 14 bases that match TRBD2. The CDR3 has 16 residues. Germline V gene data show CDR1 as MDHEN and CDR2 as SYDVKM. V gave up 9 bases and J gave up 11 bases; unmatched junction bases: 18. The CDR3 DNA is TGTGCCAGTGGGACTTTTTTATCCGGGACTAGCGGGAGCGAGTACTTC. Protein: CASGTFLSGTSGSEYF.

This clone was seen only a few times. The chain links TRBV10-3 to TRBJ2-3; TRBD1 agrees at 7 bases. Germline V gene data show CDR1 as ENHRY and CDR2 as SYGVKD. J lost 1 base, V lost 2 bases, and 9 bases had no gene match. The CDR3 is 17 amino acids. The CDR3 bases are TGTGCCATCAGTGAGACCCAGCGAACAGGGGGCACAGATACGCAGTATTTT. Protein: CAISETQRTGGTDTQYF.

In the case of this clone: The junction and the germline gene differ at one end; a read error may be behind it. CDR3 in DNA: TGTGCCCGCAGGGGAGGCTCCTACGAGCAGTACTTC. This codes for CARRGGSYEQYF. The V and J genes are TRBV27 and TRBJ2-7; D might be TRBD1 or TRBD2, each matching 6 bases. CDR3 length equals 12 residues. In germline, CDR1 is MNHEY, CDR2 SMNVEV (reference sequence).

This clone has only a few counts. This rearrangement joins TRBV9 to TRBJ1-5, with 7 nucleotides matching TRBD1. The ends lost 5 bases at V and 3 bases at J; junction bases unmatched: 11. CDR1 SGDLS and CDR2 YYNGEE come from the germline V gene. The CDR3 extends over 16 amino acids. This CDR3 is CASRDLDRVHNQPQHF. CDR3 nucleotides: TGTGCCAGCAGAGACCTCGACAGGGTGCACAATCAGCCCCAGCATTTT. Variable domain in full (rest from reference TRBV9 and TRBJ1-5): DSGVTQTPKHLITATGQRVTLRCSPRSGDLSVYWYQQSLDQGLQFLIQYYNGEERAKGNILERFSAQQFPDLHSELNLSSLELGDSALYFCASRDLDRVHNQPQHFGDGTRLSIL.

The chain is built from TRBV7-8 and TRBJ1-2; D possibly corresponds to TRBD1 (5 bases). Trimming took 5 bases from V and 4 from J, leaving 17 bases between them. CDR1 is SGHVS, CDR2 FQNEAQ, per germline. The CDR3 runs to 15 residues. For the CDR3, the DNA is TGTGCCAGCAGCGGCGGGACCCTGGATTCCTATGGCTACACCTTC. Its translation: CASSGGTLDSYGYTF.

This clone appeared a few times. The CDR3 is CAIAVHSGGPDTQYF. For the CDR3, the DNA is TGTGCCATAGCCGTCCACTCGGGGGGCCCAGATACGCAGTATTTT. The rearrangement uses TRBV10-3 and TRBJ2-3, with D possibly matching TRBD2 (7 bases). The CDR3 contains 15 residues. The V gene lost 9 bases and the J gene lost 4 bases, with 20 bases spanning the gap. Germline V gene sequence: CDR1 ENHRY, CDR2 SYGVKD.

This clone was seen only a few times. The V call is TRBV13, the J call TRBJ2-7, with D uncertain. Germline CDR1 PRHDT, CDR2 FYEKMQ (reference sequence). Trimming pared 5 bases from V and 3 bases from J, leaving 14 bases between. The CDR3 is made up of 14 amino acids. CDR3 bases: TGTGCCAGCAGCACTCAATCACCTGTCTACGAGCAGTACTTC. Protein sequence: CASSTQSPVYEQYF.

V is TRBV5-1 and J is TRBJ2-5, with 9 positions matching TRBD1. The V and J ends lost 4 bases and 4 bases, in that order; junction bases with no gene match: 5. The CDR3 loop spans 14 amino acids. In germline, CDR1 is SGHRS, CDR2 YFSETQ. CDR3 nucleotides: TGCGCCAGCAGCCCCGGGACAGGGAGAGAGACCCAGTACTTC. Its protein product is CASSPGTGRETQYF.

The V gene is TRBV5-4, the J gene TRBJ1-1, with D tentatively TRBD1 (5 bases). CDR1 SGHNT and CDR2 YYREEE come from the germline V gene (reference sequence). The CDR3 spans 12 residues. V lost 5 bases, J lost 2 bases, and 7 bases lay in between. CDR3 nucleotide sequence: TGTGCCAGCAGACAGGCTAACACTGAAGCTTTCTTT. Its protein is CASRQANTEAFF.

The table lists this clone with a few counts. This chain joins TRBV6-5 and TRBJ2-3, with TRBD2 matching over 8 bases. V trimming: 6 bases; J trimming: 6 bases; junction bases outside the gene matches: 8. This CDR3 is built from 14 residues. Looked up from germline, CDR1 is MNHEY and CDR2 is SVGAGI. CDR3 in DNA: TGTGCCAGCAGACGTGGACTAGCAAGCGATACGCAGTATTTT. Its translation: CASRRGLASDTQYF.

The V call is TRBV6-1, the J call TRBJ2-3; 8 bases fit TRBD1. J lost 1 base, V lost 7 bases, and 7 bases had no gene match. The CDR3 has 15 amino acids. Germline V gives CDR1 MNHNS, CDR2 SASEGT. CDR3 in DNA: TGTGCCAGCACCCTAGACAGGGGAGGCACAGATACGCAGTATTTT. It encodes CASTLDRGGTDTQYF.

CDR3 sequence reads: CASSFVGTGHEQYF. The CDR3 bases are TGTGCCAGCAGTTTCGTCGGGACAGGGCACGAGCAGTACTTC. V and J are TRBV27 and TRBJ2-7; 9 positions agree with TRBD1. The CDR3 is 14 residues long. Germline V gene sequence: CDR1 MNHEY, CDR2 SMNVEV (reference sequence). V lost 3 bases and J lost 5; bases outside the gene matches: 5.

This clone was found a few times. V and J are TRBV28 and TRBJ1-6; 7 bases line up with TRBD1. CDR1 and CDR2 (germline): MDHEN, SYDVKM. This CDR3 region has 14 residues. Unmatched junction bases numbered 7, after V lost 5 bases and J lost 9 bases. CDR3 coding DNA: TGTGCCAGCAGTACGAGGGGGCCGGGTTCACCCCTCCACTTT. This codes for CASSTRGPGSPLHF. The full variable domain, completed using reference TRBV28 and TRBJ1-6, is DVKVTQSSRYLVKRTGEKVFLECVQDMDHENMFWYRQDPGLGLRLIYFSYDVKMKEKGDIPEGYSVSREKKERFSLILESASTNQTSMYLCASSTRGPGSPLHFGNGTRLTVT.

V usage is TRBV7-2 and J usage is TRBJ1-4; no reliable D call. The CDR3 is 13 amino acids. The V gene's germline CDR1 is SGHTA and CDR2 FQGNSA. Trimming took off 5 bases at V and 4 bases at J, with 8 bases between the two ends. The CDR3 is CASSLRLNEKLFF. Written as DNA, the CDR3 is TGTGCCAGCAGCCTTCGTCTTAATGAAAAACTGTTTTTT.